This passage covers 23 T cell receptor beta chains from one sample sequenced in a study of shared clonotypes between healthy human individuals. TCRdb's table, derived via immunoSEQ multiplex PCR, lists solely in-frame clones and lacks some. The table shows 2 million to 2.5 million clones, with roughly 92% occurring only once. Sequencing used naive CD4+ T cells from PBMCs. Subset specified: CD45RA+ positively selected. These receptors all come from a man aged 18-30 years in good health. Some clones in this sample may be carry-over from other donors' samples.

V usage is TRBV11-2 and J usage is TRBJ2-2, with 7 nucleotides matching TRBD1. The CDR3 totals 19 residues. V was pared by 5 bases and J by 3 bases, with 18 bases of the junction left unmatched. The germline CDR1 and CDR2 sequences are SGHAT and FQNNGV. The CDR3 loop reads CASSLIDFPGTEYTGELFF. CDR3 nucleotides: TGTGCCAGCAGCCTCATTGACTTCCCCGGGACAGAATACACCGGGGAGCTGTTTTTT.

This rearrangement joins TRBV2 to TRBJ2-5, with 7 nucleotides matching TRBD2. Germline V CDR1 and CDR2: SNHLY, FYNNEI. This CDR3 has 13 amino acids. V lost 6 bases to trimming and J lost 4 bases; unmatched junction nucleotides: 5. This CDR3 reads CASRGGGRETQYF. The CDR3 region has the DNA TGTGCCAGCAGGGGAGGCGGGAGAGAGACCCAGTACTTC.

This chain links TRBV4-1 with TRBJ2-1; perhaps TRBD2 as D (6 bases). Trimming took 0 bases from V and 10 from J, leaving 19 bases between them. The V gene's germline CDR1 is MGHRA and CDR2 YSYEKL. The CDR3 totals 16 residues. This CDR3 is CASSQDRGLLLGEQFF. DNA of the CDR3: TGCGCCAGCAGCCAAGATCGAGGACTACTCCTGGGGGAGCAGTTCTTC.

DNA of the CDR3: TGTGCCAGCAGCCAAGATGTCGGTCAAGGAGAGACCCAGTACTTC. Translating gives CASSQDVGQGETQYF. The chain carries TRBV4-2 and TRBJ2-5, with D unresolved. The CDR3 totals 15 residues. From germline, CDR1 is LGHNA and CDR2 YNFKEQ. V lost 0 bases, J lost 4 bases, and 12 bases lay in between.

The chain uses TRBV5-4 and TRBJ2-4; D may be TRBD1 (6 bases). The germline V and J ends were trimmed by 5 bases and 7 bases, with 13 bases remaining between them. Germline values: CDR1 SGHNT, CDR2 YYREEE (reference sequence). This CDR3 contains 13 residues. The chain's CDR3 is CASSLTGWNIQYF. As DNA, the CDR3 is TGTGCCAGCAGTCTAACAGGGTGGAACATTCAGTACTTC.

This clone showed up just once. The chain joins TRBV11-2 to TRBJ2-7; D may be TRBD2 (5 bases). The germline V gene encodes CDR1 SGHAT and CDR2 FQNNGV. V was pared by 5 bases and J by 4 bases, with 12 bases between. This CDR3 is built from 13 residues. The CDR3 reads CASSVNSVYEQYF. The CDR3 DNA sequence: TGTGCCAGCAGCGTCAATAGCGTATACGAGCAGTACTTC.

The rearrangement joins TRBV27 to TRBJ2-2; maybe TRBD1 (5 bases). V was trimmed by 5 bases and J by 8 bases, leaving 21 bases between them. The germline gives CDR1 MNHEY, CDR2 SMNVEV (reference sequence). The CDR3 extends over 16 amino acids. In DNA, the CDR3 is TGTGCCAGCAGTCAAACAGGAGCCCTCGTAATTGGGGAGCTGTTTTTT. This translates into CASSQTGALVIGELFF.

The genes are TRBV5-1 and TRBJ1-4, with TRBD1 matching over 9 bases. Germline CDR1 SGHRS, CDR2 YFSETQ. J lost 8 bases, V lost 2 bases, and 7 bases had no gene match. This CDR3 is built from 15 residues. CDR3 loop: CASSLLQGAGEKLFF. CDR3 sequence (DNA): TGCGCCAGCAGCTTACTACAGGGGGCAGGAGAAAAACTGTTTTTT.

The CDR3 is CASSGGFCYEQYF. CDR3 in DNA: TGTGCCAGCAGCGGAGGTTTCTGCTACGAGCAGTACTTC. The chain couples TRBV6-5 to TRBJ2-7; tentatively, D is TRBD2 (5 bases). Trimming cost V 6 bases and J 3 bases, with 12 bases left between them. Germline CDR1 MNHEY, CDR2 SVGAGI. The CDR3 has 13 amino acids.

The chain couples TRBV7-3 to TRBJ2-1, with D possibly matching TRBD2 (6 bases). This CDR3 has 13 residues. Trimming cost V 2 bases and J 7 bases, with 9 bases left between them. Germline V gene sequence: CDR1 SGHTA, CDR2 FQGTGA. CDR3 protein: CASSLAGRNEQFF. The CDR3 DNA follows: TGTGCCAGCAGCTTAGCGGGGAGGAATGAGCAGTTCTTC.

J is TRBJ2-7 and V is TRBV5-1, with TRBD1 as a possible D gene (5 bases). The V gene lost 1 base and the J gene lost 3 bases, with 11 bases spanning the gap. The germline CDR1 and CDR2 sequences are SGHRS and YFSETQ. The CDR3 has 14 residues. This CDR3 reads CASSLLTGNYEQYF. The CDR3 DNA reads as TGCGCCAGCAGCTTGTTAACAGGAAACTACGAGCAGTACTTC.

This clone appeared a few times. Other DNA sequences of this sample code for an identical CDR3. The genes are TRBV7-9 and TRBJ1-1; D is unclear. Germline V gene data show CDR1 as SEHNR and CDR2 as FQNEAQ (reference sequence). The CDR3 is 14 residues long. Trimming shortened V by 1 base and J by 1 base, and 7 bases separated the two germline ends. CDR3 in amino acids: CASSLVAENTEAFF. CDR3 sequence (DNA): TGTGCCAGCAGCTTAGTTGCTGAGAACACTGAAGCTTTCTTT.

The sample holds one count of this clone. The CDR3: CASLAGSSGANVLTF. In DNA form, the CDR3 reads TGTGCCAGCTTGGCAGGGTCGTCTGGGGCCAACGTCCTGACTTTC. The rearrangement uses TRBV6-1 and TRBJ2-6, with D tentatively TRBD1 (5 bases). V gave up 8 bases and J gave up 1 base, with 12 bases separating them. Germline CDR1 and CDR2: MNHNS and SASEGT. The length of the CDR3 is 15 residues.

The genes are TRBV5-1 and TRBJ2-4, with D tentatively TRBD1 (5 bases). The CDR3 spans 15 residues. The V gene lost 0 bases and the J gene lost 2 bases, with 9 bases spanning the gap. Germline V gene sequence: CDR1 SGHRS, CDR2 YFSETQ. The CDR3 sequence: CASSLGDSSKNIQYF. The DNA of the CDR3 is TGCGCCAGCAGCTTGGGCGACAGTTCCAAAAACATTCAGTACTTC.

Concerning this clone: Sequence at one end of the junction differs from germline and may be a read error. V gene TRBV10-2 combines with J gene TRBJ2-7, with D maybe TRBD2 (5 bases). Germline V gives CDR1 WSHSY, CDR2 SAAADI. This CDR3 contains 13 residues. DNA for the CDR3: TGCGCCAGCGGTGAGCGGAGACCCTACGAGCAGTACTTC. Translation gives CASGERRPYEQYF.

The chain has TRBV5-1 and TRBJ2-2, with D hard to call. The ends were cut back, 9 bases at V and 2 bases at J, with 14 bases in the middle. CDR3 length: 14 residues. The germline V gene encodes CDR1 SGHRS and CDR2 YFSETQ. CDR3 coding DNA: TGCGCCACCAAGAGGTACGATAACACCGGGGAGCTGTTTTTT. It translates to CATKRYDNTGELFF.

V gene TRBV7-3 combines with J gene TRBJ2-7; D perhaps matches TRBD1 (6 bases). The CDR3 sequence is 14 residues long. The germline V gene encodes CDR1 SGHTA and CDR2 FQGTGA. The ends were cut back, 1 base at V and 1 base at J, with 8 bases in the middle. The CDR3 bases are TGTGCCAGCAGCTTAATCGGACAGTCCTACGAGCAGTACTTC. Encoded protein: CASSLIGQSYEQYF.

The chain has TRBV11-2 and TRBJ1-2; a weak D match, TRBD1 (5 bases). Germline values: CDR1 SGHAT, CDR2 FQNNGV. The CDR3 has 15 residues. V was shortened by 5 bases and J by 6 bases, with 19 bases between the two germline ends. The CDR3 spells CASSVLRDGLDGYTF. The CDR3 DNA follows: TGTGCCAGCAGCGTACTACGGGACGGATTGGATGGCTACACCTTC.

The chain is built from TRBV28 and TRBJ2-7; D gene uncertain. Between the trimmed V and J ends, which lost 8 bases and 1 base, there was a span of 9 bases. The V gene's germline CDR1 is MDHEN and CDR2 SYDVKM. CDR3 length equals 12 residues. DNA for the CDR3: TGTGCCAGCCTAAGATCGTCCTACGAGCAGTACTTC. It specifies CASLRSSYEQYF.

The rearrangement links TRBV7-2 to TRBJ2-7; TRBD2 agrees at 7 bases. Trimming removed 6 bases from V and 1 base from J; junction bases left unmatched: 9. Germline CDR1 and CDR2: SGHTA and FQGNSA. There are 15 residues in the CDR3. CDR3 in DNA: TGTGCCAGCAGGCGATCGGGTAGCGGGTCCTACGAGCAGTACTTC. Its protein product is CASRRSGSGSYEQYF.

The rearrangement links TRBV19 to TRBJ1-2; perhaps TRBD1 as D (6 bases). This CDR3 spans 15 amino acids. Germline-derived CDR1 and CDR2 are LNHDA and SQIVND (reference sequence). V shed 3 bases and J shed 6 bases, with 17 bases lying between them. The CDR3 loop is CASSIRVGGADGYTF. DNA for the CDR3: TGTGCCAGTAGTATTCGCGTCGGGGGCGCAGATGGCTACACCTTC.

This rearrangement joins TRBV7-9 to TRBJ2-7; 9 bases are shared with TRBD1. V lost 4 bases, J lost 6 bases, and 7 bases stayed unmatched. The length of the CDR3 is 14 residues. CDR1 is SEHNR and CDR2 is FQNEAQ in the germline V gene (reference sequence). In nucleotides, the CDR3 is TGTGCCAGCAGCTGGGGGGACAGGGCGGGCGAGCAGTACTTC. Translation: CASSWGDRAGEQYF.

A word on this clone: This CDR3 is also generated by other DNA sequences in the sample. The chain recombines TRBV5-1 with TRBJ1-2; D gene uncertain. Germline V gives CDR1 SGHRS, CDR2 YFSETQ. CDR3 size: 14 residues. Trimming removed 0 bases at V and 1 base at J, with 7 bases between. This CDR3 reads CASSLVGDNYGYTF. The CDR3 DNA reads TGCGCCAGCAGCTTGGTCGGGGATAACTATGGCTACACCTTC. Full variable domain (rest looked up from reference TRBV5-1 and TRBJ1-2): KAGVTQTPRYLIKTRGQQVTLSCSPISGHRSVSWYQQTPGQGLQFLFEYFSETQRNKGNFPGRFSGRQFSNSRSEMNVSTLELGDSALYLCASSLVGDNYGYTFGSGTRLTVV.